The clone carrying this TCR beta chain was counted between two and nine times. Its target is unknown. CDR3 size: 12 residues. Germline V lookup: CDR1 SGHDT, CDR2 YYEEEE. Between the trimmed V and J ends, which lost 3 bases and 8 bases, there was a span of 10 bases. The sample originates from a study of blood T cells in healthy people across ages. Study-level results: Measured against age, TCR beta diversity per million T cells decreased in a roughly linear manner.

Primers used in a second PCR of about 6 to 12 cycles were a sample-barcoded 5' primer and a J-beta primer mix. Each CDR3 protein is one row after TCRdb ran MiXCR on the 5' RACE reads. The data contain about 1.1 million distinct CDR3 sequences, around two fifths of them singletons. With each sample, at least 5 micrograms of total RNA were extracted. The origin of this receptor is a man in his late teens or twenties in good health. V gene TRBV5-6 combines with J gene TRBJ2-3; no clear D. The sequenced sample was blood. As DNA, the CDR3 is TGTGCCAGCAGCTCTATATCGAGTACGCAGTATTTT. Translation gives CASSSISSTQYF.